The sequence of this TCR beta chain was determined in a study of identifying expanded T cells in peripheral blood. Study-wide results and caveats: Across healthy donors, higher total template counts meant significantly greater approximately two-week count variance. Technical replicates showed about 1.1 changed clones; around 2 weeks roughly 16; four weeks 19.

Sequenced by immunoSEQ multiplex PCR; TCRdb stores in-frame clones only, minus some. The table shows about 89,000 clones, with around 87% occurring only once. Remarks on this clone: Its cognate antigen is unknown.

Collection occurred without any documented infections or immune events in donors. This receptor was taken from a person aged 18 to 75 in good health. Sequencing used blood.

This CDR3 is CASSRLGGEQFF. For the CDR3, the DNA is TGTGCCAGCAGCCGTCTGGGGGGGGAGCAGTTCTTC. J is TRBJ2-1 and V is TRBV7-2; 7 bases align to TRBD2. The CDR3 spans 12 residues. CDR1 SGHTA and CDR2 FQGNSA come from the germline V gene. Germline trimming cut 5 bases from V and 10 bases from J; bases unmatched to any gene: 5. Variable domain in full (rest from reference TRBV7-2 and TRBJ2-1): GAGVSQSPSNKVTEKGKDVELRCDPISGHTALYWYRQSLGQGLEFLIYFQGNSAPDKSGLPSDRFSAERTGGSVSTLTIQRTQQEDSAVYLCASSRLGGEQFFGPGTRLTVL.